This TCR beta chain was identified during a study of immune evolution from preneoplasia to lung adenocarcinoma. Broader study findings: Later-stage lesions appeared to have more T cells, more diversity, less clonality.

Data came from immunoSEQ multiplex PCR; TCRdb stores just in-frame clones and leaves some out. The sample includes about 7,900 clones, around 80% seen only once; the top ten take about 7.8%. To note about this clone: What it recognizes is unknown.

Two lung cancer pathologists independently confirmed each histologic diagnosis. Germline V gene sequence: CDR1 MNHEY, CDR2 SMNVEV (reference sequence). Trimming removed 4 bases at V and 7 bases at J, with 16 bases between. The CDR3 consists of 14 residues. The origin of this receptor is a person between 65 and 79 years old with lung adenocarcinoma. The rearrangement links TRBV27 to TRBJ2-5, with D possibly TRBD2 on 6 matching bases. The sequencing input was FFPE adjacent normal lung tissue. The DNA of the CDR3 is TGTGCCAGCAGTTATGTGAGTGGAGGGAGGACCCAGTACTTC. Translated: CASSYVSGGRTQYF.